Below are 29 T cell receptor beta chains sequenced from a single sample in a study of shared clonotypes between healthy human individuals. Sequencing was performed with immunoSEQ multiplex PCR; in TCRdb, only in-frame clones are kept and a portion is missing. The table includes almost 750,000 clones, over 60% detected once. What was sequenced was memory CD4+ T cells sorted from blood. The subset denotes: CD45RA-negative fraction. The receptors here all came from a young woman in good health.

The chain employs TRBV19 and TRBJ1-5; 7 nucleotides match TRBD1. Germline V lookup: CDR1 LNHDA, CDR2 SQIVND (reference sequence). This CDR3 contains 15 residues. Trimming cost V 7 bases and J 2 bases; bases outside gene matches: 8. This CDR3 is CASTVRGQGNQPQHF. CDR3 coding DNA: TGTGCCAGTACCGTACGTGGACAGGGCAATCAGCCCCAGCATTTT.

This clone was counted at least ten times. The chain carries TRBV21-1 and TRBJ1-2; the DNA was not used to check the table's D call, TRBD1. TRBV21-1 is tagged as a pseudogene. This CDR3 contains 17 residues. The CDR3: CASTKSGTGVGLYGYTF. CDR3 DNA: TGTGCCAGCACCAAATCCGGGACAGGGGTCGGACTCTATGGCTACACCTTC.

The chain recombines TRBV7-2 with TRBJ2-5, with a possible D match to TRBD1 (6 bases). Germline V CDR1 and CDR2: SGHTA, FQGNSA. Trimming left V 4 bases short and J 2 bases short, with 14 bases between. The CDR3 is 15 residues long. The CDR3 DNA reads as TGTGCCAGCAGCTCAGATCTCCAGGGGCAAGAGACCCAGTACTTC. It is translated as CASSSDLQGQETQYF.

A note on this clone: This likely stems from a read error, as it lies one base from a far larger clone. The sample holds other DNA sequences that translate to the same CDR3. CDR3 DNA sequence: TGTGCCAGCAGTTCCCTCGGGGGGGGCACTTATCTTGGGGGAGAGCAGTACTTC. Translating gives CASSSLGGGTYLGGEQYF. This sequence joins TRBV28 and TRBJ2-7; 8 bases are a match to TRBD2. Germline assignment: CDR1 MDHEN and CDR2 SYDVKM. V trimming: 4 bases; J trimming: 7 bases; junction bases outside the gene matches: 21. The CDR3 has 18 amino acids.

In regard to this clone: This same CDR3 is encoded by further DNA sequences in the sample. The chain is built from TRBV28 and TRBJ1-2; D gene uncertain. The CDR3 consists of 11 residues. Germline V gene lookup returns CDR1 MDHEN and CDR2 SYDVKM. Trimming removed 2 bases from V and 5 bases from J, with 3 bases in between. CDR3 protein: CASSLRYGYTF. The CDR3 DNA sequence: TGTGCCAGCAGTTTACGGTATGGCTACACCTTC.

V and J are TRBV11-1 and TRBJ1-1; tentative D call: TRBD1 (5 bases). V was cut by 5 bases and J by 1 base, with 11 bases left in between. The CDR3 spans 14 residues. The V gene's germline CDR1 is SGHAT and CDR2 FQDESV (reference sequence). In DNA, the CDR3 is TGTGCCAGCAGCCATCAGACAGAGAACACTGAAGCTTTCTTT. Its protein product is CASSHQTENTEAFF.

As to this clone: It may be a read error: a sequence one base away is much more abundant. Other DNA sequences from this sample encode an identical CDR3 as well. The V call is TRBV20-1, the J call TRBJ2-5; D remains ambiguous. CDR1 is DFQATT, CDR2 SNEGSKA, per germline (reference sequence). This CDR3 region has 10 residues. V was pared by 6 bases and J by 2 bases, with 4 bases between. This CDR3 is CSASQETQYF. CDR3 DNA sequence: TGCAGTGCGAGTCAAGAGACCCAGTACTTC.

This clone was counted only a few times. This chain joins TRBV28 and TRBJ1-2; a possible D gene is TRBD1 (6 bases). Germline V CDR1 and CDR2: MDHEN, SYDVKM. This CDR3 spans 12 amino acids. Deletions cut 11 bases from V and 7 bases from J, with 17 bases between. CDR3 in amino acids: CAYSQGISGYTF. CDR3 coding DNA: TGTGCCTACTCGCAGGGGATTTCTGGCTACACCTTC.

As DNA, the CDR3 is TGTGCCAGCAGCAATTTGAGGCCCACTGAAGCTTTCTTT. This gives the protein CASSNLRPTEAFF. This chain uses TRBV21-1 with TRBJ1-1. TRBV21-1 is a documented pseudogene. There are 13 residues in the CDR3.

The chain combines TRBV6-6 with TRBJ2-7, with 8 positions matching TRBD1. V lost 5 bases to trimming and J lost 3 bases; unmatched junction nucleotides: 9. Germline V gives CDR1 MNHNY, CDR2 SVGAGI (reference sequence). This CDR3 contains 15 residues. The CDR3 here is CASSGQGMGSYEQYF. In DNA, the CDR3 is TGTGCCAGCAGTGGACAGGGAATGGGTAGCTACGAGCAGTACTTC.

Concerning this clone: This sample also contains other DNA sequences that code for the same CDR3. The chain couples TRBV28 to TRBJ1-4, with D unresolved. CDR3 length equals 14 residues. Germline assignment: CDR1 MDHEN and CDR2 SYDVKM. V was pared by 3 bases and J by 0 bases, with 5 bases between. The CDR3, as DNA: TGTGCCAGCAGTTTTTCCGCAACTAATGAAAAACTGTTTTTT. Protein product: CASSFSATNEKLFF.

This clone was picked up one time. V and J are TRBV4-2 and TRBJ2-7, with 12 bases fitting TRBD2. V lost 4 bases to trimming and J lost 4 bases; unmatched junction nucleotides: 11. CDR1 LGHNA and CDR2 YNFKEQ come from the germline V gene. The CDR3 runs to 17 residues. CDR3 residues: CASSRGLAGNSEYEQYF. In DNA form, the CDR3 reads TGTGCCAGCAGCCGAGGACTAGCGGGAAACTCTGAATACGAGCAGTACTTC.

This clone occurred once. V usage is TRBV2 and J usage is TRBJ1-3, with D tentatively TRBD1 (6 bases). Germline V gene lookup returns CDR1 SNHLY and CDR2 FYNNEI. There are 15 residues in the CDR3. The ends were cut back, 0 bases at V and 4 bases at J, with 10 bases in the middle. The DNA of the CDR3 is TGTGCCAGCAGTGAAGCGGGGACATGGGGAAACACCATATATTTT. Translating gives CASSEAGTWGNTIYF.

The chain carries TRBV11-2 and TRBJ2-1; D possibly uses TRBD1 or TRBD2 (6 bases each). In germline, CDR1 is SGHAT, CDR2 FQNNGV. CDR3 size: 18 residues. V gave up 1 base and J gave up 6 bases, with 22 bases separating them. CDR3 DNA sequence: TGTGCCAGCAGCTTAGGGGGGGCCTGGCGGAAAACTATCAATGAGCAGTTCTTC. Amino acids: CASSLGGAWRKTINEQFF.

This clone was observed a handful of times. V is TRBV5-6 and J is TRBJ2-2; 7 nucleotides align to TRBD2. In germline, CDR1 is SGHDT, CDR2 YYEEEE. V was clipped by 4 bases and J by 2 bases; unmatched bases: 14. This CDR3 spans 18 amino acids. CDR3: CASSRVAGPSGNTGELFF. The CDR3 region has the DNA TGTGCCAGCAGCCGGGTTGCCGGGCCTAGCGGAAACACCGGGGAGCTGTTTTTT. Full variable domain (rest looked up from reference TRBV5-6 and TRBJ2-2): DAGVTQSPTHLIKTRGQQVTLRCSPKSGHDTVSWYQQALGQGPQFIFQYYEEEERQRGNFPDRFSGHQFPNYSSELNVNALLLGDSALYLCASSRVAGPSGNTGELFFGEGSRLTVL.

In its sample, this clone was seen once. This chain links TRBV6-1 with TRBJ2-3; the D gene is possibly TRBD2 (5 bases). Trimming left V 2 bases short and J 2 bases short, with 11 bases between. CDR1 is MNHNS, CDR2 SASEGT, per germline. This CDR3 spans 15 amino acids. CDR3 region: CASSESRDPTDTQYF. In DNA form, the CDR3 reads TGTGCCAGCAGTGAATCGAGGGATCCCACAGATACGCAGTATTTT.

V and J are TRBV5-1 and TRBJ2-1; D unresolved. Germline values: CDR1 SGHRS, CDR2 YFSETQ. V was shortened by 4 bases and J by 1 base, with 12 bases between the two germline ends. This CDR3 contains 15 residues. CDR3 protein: CASSPSRPSYNEQFF. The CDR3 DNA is TGCGCCAGCAGCCCCTCCCGTCCTTCCTACAATGAGCAGTTCTTC.

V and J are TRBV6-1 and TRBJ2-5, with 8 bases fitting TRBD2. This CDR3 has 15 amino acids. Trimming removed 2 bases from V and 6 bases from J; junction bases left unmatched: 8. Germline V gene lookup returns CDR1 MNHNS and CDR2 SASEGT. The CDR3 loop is CASSEMLAGPKTQYF. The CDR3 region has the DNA TGTGCCAGCAGTGAAATGCTAGCGGGTCCCAAGACCCAGTACTTC.

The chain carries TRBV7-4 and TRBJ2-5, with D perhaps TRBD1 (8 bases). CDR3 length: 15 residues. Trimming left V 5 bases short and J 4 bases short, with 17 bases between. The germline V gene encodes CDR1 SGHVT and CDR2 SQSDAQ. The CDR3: CASSRQTGEGETQYF. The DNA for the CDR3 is TGTGCCAGCAGCCGACAGACAGGGGAGGGAGAGACCCAGTACTTC.

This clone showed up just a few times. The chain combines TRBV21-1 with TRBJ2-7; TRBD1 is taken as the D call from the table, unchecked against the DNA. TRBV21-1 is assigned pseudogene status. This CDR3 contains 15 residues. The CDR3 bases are TGTGCCAGCAGCAGCCAGACAGGGGGAGACTACGAGCAGTACTTC. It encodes CASSSQTGGDYEQYF.

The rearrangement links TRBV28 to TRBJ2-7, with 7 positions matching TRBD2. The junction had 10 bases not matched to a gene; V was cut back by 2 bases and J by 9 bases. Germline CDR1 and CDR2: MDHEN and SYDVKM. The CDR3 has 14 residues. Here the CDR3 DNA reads TGTGCCAGCAGTTTACTTAGCCTGGGGAGGGTGCAGTACTTC. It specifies CASSLLSLGRVQYF. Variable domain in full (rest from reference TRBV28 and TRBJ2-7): DVKVTQSSRYLVKRTGEKVFLECVQDMDHENMFWYRQDPGLGLRLIYFSYDVKMKEKGDIPEGYSVSREKKERFSLILESASTNQTSMYLCASSLLSLGRVQYFGPGTRLTVT.

CDR3 bases: TGTGCCAGCAGCTTCCGGCGGAGCACAGATACGCAGTATTTT. Amino acids: CASSFRRSTDTQYF. The chain combines TRBV5-6 with TRBJ2-3, with unresolved D. Germline CDR1 SGHDT, CDR2 YYEEEE. The CDR3 runs 14 residues. Trimming left V 2 bases short and J 0 bases short, with 7 bases between.

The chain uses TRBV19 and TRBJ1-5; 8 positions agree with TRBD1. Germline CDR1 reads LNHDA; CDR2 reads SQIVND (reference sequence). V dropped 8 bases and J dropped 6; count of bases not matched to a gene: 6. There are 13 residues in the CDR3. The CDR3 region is CASGGTGGQPQHF. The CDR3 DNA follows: TGTGCCAGTGGGGGGACAGGCGGTCAGCCCCAGCATTTT.

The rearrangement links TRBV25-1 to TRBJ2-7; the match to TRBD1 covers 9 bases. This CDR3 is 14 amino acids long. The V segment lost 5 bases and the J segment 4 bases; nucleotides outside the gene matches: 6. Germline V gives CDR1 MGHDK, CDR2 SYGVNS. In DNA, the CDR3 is TGTGCCAGCAGTCAACCGGGACAGGGTTACGAGCAGTACTTC. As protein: CASSQPGQGYEQYF.

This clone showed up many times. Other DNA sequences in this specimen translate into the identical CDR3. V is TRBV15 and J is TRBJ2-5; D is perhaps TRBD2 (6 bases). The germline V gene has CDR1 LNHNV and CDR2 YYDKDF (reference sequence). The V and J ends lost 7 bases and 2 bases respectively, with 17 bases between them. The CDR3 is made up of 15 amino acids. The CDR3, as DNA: TGTGCCACCACCCCAGGGACGGGAGATCAAGAGACCCAGTACTTC. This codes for CATTPGTGDQETQYF.

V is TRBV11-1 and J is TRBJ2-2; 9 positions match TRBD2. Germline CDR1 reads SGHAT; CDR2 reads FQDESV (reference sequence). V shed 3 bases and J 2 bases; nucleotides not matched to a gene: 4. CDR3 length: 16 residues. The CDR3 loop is CASSLGSGSNTGELFF. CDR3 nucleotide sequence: TGTGCCAGCAGCTTGGGTAGCGGGAGTAACACCGGGGAGCTGTTTTTT.

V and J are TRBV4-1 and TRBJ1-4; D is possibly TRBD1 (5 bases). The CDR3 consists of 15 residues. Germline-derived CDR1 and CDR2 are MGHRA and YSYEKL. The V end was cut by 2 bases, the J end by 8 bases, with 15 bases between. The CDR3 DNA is TGCGCCAGCAGCCAACCGACAGAAAATAGAGAAAAACTGTTTTTT. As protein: CASSQPTENREKLFF.

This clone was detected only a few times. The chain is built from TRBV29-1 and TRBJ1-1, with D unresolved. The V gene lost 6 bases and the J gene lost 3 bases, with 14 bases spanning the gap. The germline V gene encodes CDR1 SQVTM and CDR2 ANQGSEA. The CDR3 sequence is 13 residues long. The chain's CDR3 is CSVSSAGDTEAFF. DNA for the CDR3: TGCAGCGTCTCTTCCGCCGGGGACACTGAAGCTTTCTTT.

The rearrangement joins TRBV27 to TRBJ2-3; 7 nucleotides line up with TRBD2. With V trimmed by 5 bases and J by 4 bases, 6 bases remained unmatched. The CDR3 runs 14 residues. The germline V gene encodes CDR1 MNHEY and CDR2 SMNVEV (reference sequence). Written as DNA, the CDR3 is TGTGCCAGCAGTCCGAGACTAGCTTCAGATACGCAGTATTTT. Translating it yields CASSPRLASDTQYF.